This TCR beta chain was observed in a study of CD4 T cells in relation to SARS-CoV-2 and coronaviruses. Before the COVID-19 pandemic, during about 2011-2019, CD4+ T cells were taken from unexposed donors. CD4+ T cells were isolated from the cells after about ten days of culture. Cells permitting, SARS-CoV-2 S/N and four cold-coronavirus spikes were tested on unexposed-donor CD4+ T cells. The CDR3 extends over 14 amino acids. Germline CDR1 is SQVTM and CDR2 is ANQGSEA. Losses at the gene ends were 3 bases for V and 5 bases for J; bases not matched to a gene: 8. With regard to this clone: Its antigen remains unidentified.

Sequencing used immunoSEQ multiplex PCR; TCRdb keeps in-frame clones, though not all of them. The table includes about 22,000 clones, about two thirds detected once. General study results and limits: The cross-reactivity analysis covered only spike protein, not other viral proteins.

Sequenced sample: CD4+ T cells from PBMCs, cultured in vitro. This chain connects TRBV29-1 to TRBJ2-3; 7 nucleotides match TRBD2. The TCR sequence derives from a human donor in good health. CDR3 in DNA: TGCAGCGTTGATCGTTCGGCGGGAGTAGATACGCAGTATTTT. Amino acids: CSVDRSAGVDTQYF.